Below, 22 T cell receptor beta chains from the same sample are listed, as sequenced in a study of fetal regulatory T cell absence and autoimmunity. This table comes from immunoSEQ multiplex PCR, and its TCRdb copy is limited to in-frame clones, with some not included. The sample consists of approximately 46,000 clones, about four fifths of them appearing once. The sequenced material came from cord blood. The receptor set was obtained from a newborn boy with IPEX syndrome.

V and J are TRBV25-1 and TRBJ2-5, with D hard to call. Germline V gene data show CDR1 as MGHDK and CDR2 as SYGVNS. The CDR3 is made up of 14 amino acids. Trimming stripped 5 bases from V and 2 bases from J, with 12 bases between. CDR3 DNA sequence: TGTGCCAGCAGTTCCCGGACGGCTCAAGAGACCCAGTACTTC. Its protein is CASSSRTAQETQYF.

The chain is built from TRBV6-5 and TRBJ1-1; D gene unclear. Looked up from germline, CDR1 is MNHEY and CDR2 is SVGAGI. The CDR3 length is 14 residues. The V gene lost 7 bases and the J gene lost 7 bases, with 19 bases spanning the gap. The CDR3 DNA follows: TGTGCCAGCAAGGTTGAGCCGGGAGGAGTTGAAGCTTTCTTT. Translated: CASKVEPGGVEAFF.

The rearrangement uses TRBV13 and TRBJ2-6; 13 bases align to TRBD2. Germline-derived CDR1 and CDR2 are PRHDT and FYEKMQ (reference sequence). The CDR3 consists of 18 residues. V trimming: 5 bases; J trimming: 0 bases; junction bases outside the gene matches: 4. CDR3 in DNA: TGTGCCAGCAGCCCCGGACTAGCGGGGGCCTCTGGGGCCAACGTCCTGACTTTC. Translated, it gives CASSPGLAGASGANVLTF.

J is TRBJ2-5 and V is TRBV7-6; D is unclear. V gave up 1 base and J gave up 7 bases, with 13 bases separating them. The CDR3 totals 14 residues. Germline CDR1 SGHVS, CDR2 FNYEAQ. The CDR3 DNA follows: TGTGCCAGCAGCTTAGAGGGAAGAAGACGGACCCAGTACTTC. The encoded protein is CASSLEGRRRTQYF.

The chain is built from TRBV7-2 and TRBJ2-7; TRBD2 matches 9 bases. The CDR3 has 16 residues. The trim removed 3 bases at V and 4 bases at J, leaving 10 bases unmatched. The germline CDR1 and CDR2 sequences are SGHTA and FQGNSA. The CDR3 coding sequence is TGTGCCAGCAGCTTCATAGCGGGGGCCTACATTTACGAGCAGTACTTC. Its protein is CASSFIAGAYIYEQYF. Full variable domain (remainder filled in from reference TRBV7-2 and TRBJ2-7): GAGVSQSPSNKVTEKGKDVELRCDPISGHTALYWYRQSLGQGLEFLIYFQGNSAPDKSGLPSDRFSAERTGGSVSTLTIQRTQQEDSAVYLCASSFIAGAYIYEQYFGPGTRLTVT.

J is TRBJ2-3 and V is TRBV9; TRBD2 matches at 7 bases. With V trimmed by 3 bases and J by 3 bases, 4 bases remained unmatched. This CDR3 is built from 14 residues. Germline CDR1 and CDR2: SGDLS and YYNGEE. The CDR3 DNA is TGTGCCAGCAGCGGACTAGCAAGAACAGATACGCAGTATTTT. This codes for CASSGLARTDTQYF.

The chain links TRBV9 to TRBJ1-1; D gene ambiguous. This CDR3 spans 13 amino acids. V was shortened by 4 bases and J by 7 bases, with 14 bases between the two germline ends. Germline V CDR1 and CDR2: SGDLS, YYNGEE. The CDR3 loop reads CASSIQPGGEAFF. CDR3 nucleotides: TGTGCCAGCAGCATACAGCCGGGCGGTGAAGCTTTCTTT.

The V call is TRBV13, the J call TRBJ2-5; D is unclear. V lost 0 bases to trimming and J lost 4 bases, with 6 bases between them. CDR3 length: 13 amino acids. Germline CDR1 is PRHDT and CDR2 is FYEKMQ (reference sequence). CDR3 residues: CASSLGLAETQYF. The CDR3 nucleotides are TGTGCCAGCAGCTTAGGCCTCGCAGAGACCCAGTACTTC.

The rearrangement uses TRBV7-7 and TRBJ2-7; no firm D call. The CDR3 is 17 amino acids. The germline V gene encodes CDR1 SSHAT and CDR2 FNYEAQ (reference sequence). V was pared by 2 bases and J by 4 bases, with 21 bases between. Here the CDR3 reads CASSLREGPGKRYEQYF. CDR3 bases: TGTGCCAGCAGCTTACGAGAAGGGCCAGGAAAAAGATACGAGCAGTACTTC.

The chain combines TRBV2 with TRBJ2-7; D is undetermined. This CDR3 is built from 11 residues. Per germline, CDR1 SNHLY and CDR2 FYNNEI. Between the trimmed V and J ends, which lost 8 bases and 4 bases, there was a span of 9 bases. The CDR3 reads CASWEGYEQYF. The CDR3, as DNA: TGTGCCAGCTGGGAAGGGTACGAGCAGTACTTC.

V usage is TRBV2 and J usage is TRBJ1-1; a weak D match, TRBD1 (5 bases). CDR3 length: 13 residues. The V end was cut by 5 bases, the J end by 2 bases, with 9 bases between. Germline values: CDR1 SNHLY, CDR2 FYNNEI. The CDR3, as DNA: TGTGCCAGCAGTAACCAGGGAAACACTGAAGCTTTCTTT. Encoded protein: CASSNQGNTEAFF.

Only a few counts were recorded for this clone. The rearrangement joins TRBV4-1 to TRBJ2-7; no reliable D call. Germline CDR1 and CDR2: MGHRA and YSYEKL. CDR3 length: 11 residues. The V end was cut by 4 bases, the J end by 5 bases, with 6 bases between. The CDR3 DNA reads TGCGCCAGCAGCCCCCTTCACGAGCAGTACTTC. As protein: CASSPLHEQYF.

V and J are TRBV7-6 and TRBJ2-1, with 8 positions matching TRBD2. CDR1 is SGHVS and CDR2 is FNYEAQ in the germline V gene. The CDR3 spans 15 residues. V dropped 3 bases and J dropped 7; count of bases not matched to a gene: 8. The CDR3 sequence: CASSFHGLASNEQFF. CDR3 coding DNA: TGTGCCAGCAGCTTTCACGGACTAGCCTCTAATGAGCAGTTCTTC.

CDR3 loop: CASSPRQGLFGNTIYF. As DNA, the CDR3 is TGTGCCAGCAGCCCACGACAGGGGTTATTTGGAAACACCATATATTTT. The chain joins TRBV9 to TRBJ1-3, with 8 bases aligning to TRBD1. V shed 4 bases, J shed 3 bases, and the junction held 9 bases outside the gene matches. CDR1 is SGDLS, CDR2 YYNGEE, per germline. The CDR3 contains 16 residues.

The chain carries TRBV4-3 and TRBJ1-3; no clear D gene. Between the trimmed V and J ends, which lost 4 bases and 0 bases, there was a span of 10 bases. This CDR3 region has 15 residues. CDR1 is LGHNA, CDR2 YSLEER, per germline. The CDR3 DNA reads as TGCGCCAGCAGCCGAGACTCTCGCTCTGGAAACACCATATATTTT. Its protein product is CASSRDSRSGNTIYF.

This chain joins TRBV7-2 and TRBJ2-3; 16 bases align to TRBD2. Germline lookup yields CDR1 SGHTA and CDR2 FQGNSA. The V gene end was trimmed by 3 bases and the J gene end by 1 base; junction bases not matched to a gene: 4. This CDR3 has 18 residues. The CDR3 DNA reads TGTGCCAGCAGCTTGGGACTAGCGGGAGGGCGGGGCACAGATACGCAGTATTTT. Encoded protein: CASSLGLAGGRGTDTQYF. The complete variable domain, with remaining parts taken from reference TRBV7-2 and TRBJ2-3, reads GAGVSQSPSNKVTEKGKDVELRCDPISGHTALYWYRQSLGQGLEFLIYFQGNSAPDKSGLPSDRFSAERTGGSVSTLTIQRTQQEDSAVYLCASSLGLAGGRGTDTQYFGPGTRLTVL.

The chain couples TRBV10-2 to TRBJ2-1, with 11 bases aligning to TRBD2. Germline V CDR1 and CDR2: WSHSY, SAAADI. V shed 0 bases, J shed 0 bases, and the junction held 13 bases outside the gene matches. CDR3 length: 21 residues. Here the CDR3 reads CASSESIVTSGGRSSYNEQFF. CDR3 sequence (DNA): TGCGCCAGCAGTGAGTCGATAGTAACTAGCGGGGGCCGAAGCTCCTACAATGAGCAGTTCTTC.

V gene TRBV6-1 combines with J gene TRBJ2-1, with D maybe TRBD2 (6 bases). The CDR3 covers 13 residues. Germline CDR1 reads MNHNS; CDR2 reads SASEGT. The V end lost 3 bases, the J end lost 16 bases, and 19 bases lay between the germline ends. The CDR3, as DNA: TGTGCCAGCAGTGACCCTAGCGCGCCTGGGTATTTCTTC. This gives the protein CASSDPSAPGYFF.

The V call is TRBV21-1, the J call TRBJ2-7; no DNA check was done on the table's D call, TRBD1. TRBV21-1 is a pseudogene. This CDR3 is 17 amino acids long. The CDR3: CASSKGSRGYFTYEQYF. CDR3 DNA sequence: TGTGCCAGCAGCAAAGGCAGCAGGGGGTATTTCACCTACGAGCAGTACTTC.

J is TRBJ2-1 and V is TRBV9; TRBD2 is a possible D gene (6 bases). The CDR3 runs 14 residues. Per germline, CDR1 SGDLS and CDR2 YYNGEE. Trimming took 3 bases from V and 4 from J, leaving 11 bases between them. The CDR3 DNA reads TGTGCCAGCAGCGCGGGGGACGCGTACAATGAGCAGTTCTTC. Translation gives CASSAGDAYNEQFF.

This chain links TRBV7-9 with TRBJ1-1, with D possibly being TRBD1 (5 bases). CDR3 length: 17 residues. Between the trimmed V and J ends, which lost 9 bases and 0 bases, there was a span of 23 bases. Germline V gene data show CDR1 as SEHNR and CDR2 as FQNEAQ (reference sequence). CDR3 region: CASSDRFVPPMNTEAFF. Written as DNA, the CDR3 is TGTGCCAGTTCAGACAGATTCGTACCCCCCATGAACACTGAAGCTTTCTTT.

This clone showed up just a few times. The chain has TRBV4-1 and TRBJ1-2; TRBD1 might be the D (5 bases). The CDR3 is 14 amino acids. Trimming pared 0 bases from V and 5 bases from J, leaving 10 bases between. Germline CDR1 reads MGHRA; CDR2 reads YSYEKL. The CDR3 nucleotides are TGCGCCAGCAGCCAAGAGGCAGGGCCATATGGCTACACCTTC. Its protein product is CASSQEAGPYGYTF.